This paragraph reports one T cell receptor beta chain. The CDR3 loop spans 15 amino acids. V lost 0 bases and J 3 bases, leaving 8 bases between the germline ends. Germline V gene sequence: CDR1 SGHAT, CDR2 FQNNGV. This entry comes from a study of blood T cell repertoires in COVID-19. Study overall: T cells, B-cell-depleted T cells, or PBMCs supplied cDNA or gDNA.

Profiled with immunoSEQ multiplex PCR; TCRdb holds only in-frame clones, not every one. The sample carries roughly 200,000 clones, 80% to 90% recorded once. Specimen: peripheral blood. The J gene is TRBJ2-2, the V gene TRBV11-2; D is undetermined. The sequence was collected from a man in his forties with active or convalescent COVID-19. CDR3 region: CASSLDVSYTGELFF. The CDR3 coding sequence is TGTGCCAGCAGCTTAGATGTCAGTTACACCGGGGAGCTGTTTTTT.